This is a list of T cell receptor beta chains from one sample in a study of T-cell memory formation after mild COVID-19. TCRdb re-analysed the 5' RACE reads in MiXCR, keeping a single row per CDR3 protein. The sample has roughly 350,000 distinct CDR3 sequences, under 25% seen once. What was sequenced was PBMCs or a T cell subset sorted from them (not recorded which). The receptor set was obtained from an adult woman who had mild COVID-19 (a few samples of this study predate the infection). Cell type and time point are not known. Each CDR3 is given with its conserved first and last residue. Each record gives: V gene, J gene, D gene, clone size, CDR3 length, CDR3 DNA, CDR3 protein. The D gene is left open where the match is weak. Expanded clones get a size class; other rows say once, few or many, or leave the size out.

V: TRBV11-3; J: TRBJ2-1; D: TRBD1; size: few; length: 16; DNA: TGTGCCAGCAGCTCCAGGACAGGGAGCTCCTACAATGAGCAGTTCTTC; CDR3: CASSSRTGSSYNEQFF
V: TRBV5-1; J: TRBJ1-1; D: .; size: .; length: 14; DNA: TGCGCCAGCAGCTTGGTTGAGGGGAGCCCTGAAGCTTTCTTT; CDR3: CASSLVEGSPEAFF
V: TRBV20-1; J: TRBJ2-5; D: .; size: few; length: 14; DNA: TGCAGTGCTAGAATCAGGGGAAGCCAAGAGACCCAGTACTTC; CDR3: CSARIRGSQETQYF
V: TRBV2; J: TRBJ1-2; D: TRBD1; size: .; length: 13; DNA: TGTGCCAGCAGCGACAGGGTTTCGGATGGCTACACCTTC; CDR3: CASSDRVSDGYTF
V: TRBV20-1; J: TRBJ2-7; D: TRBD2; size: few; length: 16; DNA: TGCAGTGCTAGGGAGATGCGGGGTAGCGGGATGTACGAGCAGTACTTC; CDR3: CSAREMRGSGMYEQYF
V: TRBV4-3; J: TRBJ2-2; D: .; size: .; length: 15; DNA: TGCGCCAGCAGCCAAGATTTCGGGATCTCCGGGGAGCTGTTTTTT; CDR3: CASSQDFGISGELFF
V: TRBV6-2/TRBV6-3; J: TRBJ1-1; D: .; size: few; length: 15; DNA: TGTGCCAGCAGTGACCCCGGCAGGCCGGGGACTGAAGCTTTCTTT; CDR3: CASSDPGRPGTEAFF
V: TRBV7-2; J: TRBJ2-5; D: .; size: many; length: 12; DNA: TGTGCCAGCAGTTTGGTCCCCGAGACCCAGTACTTC; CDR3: CASSLVPETQYF
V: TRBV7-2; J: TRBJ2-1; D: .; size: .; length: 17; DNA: TGTGCCAGCGACGATCGGGGGGGGACAGGGATATACAATGAGCAGTTCTTC; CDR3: CASDDRGGTGIYNEQFF
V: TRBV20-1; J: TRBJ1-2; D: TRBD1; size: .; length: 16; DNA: TGCAGTGCTAGAGCCTTTCACCCGACAGGGGTTGGTGGCTACACCTTC; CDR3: CSARAFHPTGVGGYTF
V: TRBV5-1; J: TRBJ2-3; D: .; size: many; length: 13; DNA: TGCGCCAGCAGGGCCGCTAGCCGGGATACGCAGTATTTT; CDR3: CASRAASRDTQYF
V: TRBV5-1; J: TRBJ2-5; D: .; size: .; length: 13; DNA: TGCGCCAGCAGCAATGGAGGGGGAGAGACCCAGTACTTC; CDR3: CASSNGGGETQYF
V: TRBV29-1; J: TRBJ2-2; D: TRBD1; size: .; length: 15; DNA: TGCAGCGTCGAGGGACAGGGGATTAACACCGGGGAGCTGTTTTTT; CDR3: CSVEGQGINTGELFF
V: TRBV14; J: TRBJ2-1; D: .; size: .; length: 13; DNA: TGTGCCAGCAGCCAGCAGCAGGGCAATGAGCAGTTCTTC; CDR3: CASSQQQGNEQFF
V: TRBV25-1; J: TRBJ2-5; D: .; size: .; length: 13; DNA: TGTGCCAGCAGCTCAGCGTACCAAGAGACCCAGTACTTC; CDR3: CASSSAYQETQYF
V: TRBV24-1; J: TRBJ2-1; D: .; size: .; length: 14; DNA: TGTGCCACCAGTGTCCGGACGTCGATGGATGAGCAGTTCTTC; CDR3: CATSVRTSMDEQFF
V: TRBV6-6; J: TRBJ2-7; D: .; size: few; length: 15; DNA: TGTGCCAGCAGCCCGGGGGGCCAGGGGTTCGACGAGCAGTACTTC; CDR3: CASSPGGQGFDEQYF
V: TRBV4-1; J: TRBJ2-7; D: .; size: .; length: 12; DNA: TGCGCCAGCAGCCCCTTGTACTACGAGCAGTACTTC; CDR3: CASSPLYYEQYF
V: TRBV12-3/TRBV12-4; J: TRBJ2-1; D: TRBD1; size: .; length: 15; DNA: TGTGCCAGCAGTCCCCGACAGGGGGTGGTTCATGAGCAGTTCTTC; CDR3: CASSPRQGVVHEQFF
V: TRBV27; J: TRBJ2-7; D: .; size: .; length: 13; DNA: TGTGCCAGCAGTTTTTTCAGCTCCTACGAGCAGTACTTC; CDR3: CASSFFSSYEQYF
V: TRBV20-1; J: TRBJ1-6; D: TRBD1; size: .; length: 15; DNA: TGCAGTGATAGACTCCGGGACAGGGGGACTTCACCCCTCCACTTT; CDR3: CSDRLRDRGTSPLHF
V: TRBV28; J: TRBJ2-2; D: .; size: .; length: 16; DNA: TGTGCCATGGGCCCCGGGCTCCTCTGCTGGGCACTGCTTTGTCTCTTT; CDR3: CAMGPGLLCWALLCLF
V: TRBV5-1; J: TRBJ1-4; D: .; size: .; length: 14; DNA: TGCGCCAGCAGCTTGGACGGCAATAATGAAAAACTGTTTTTT; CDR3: CASSLDGNNEKLFF
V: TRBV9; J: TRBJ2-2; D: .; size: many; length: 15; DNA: TGTGCCAGCAGCGTAGGGCAGGTGAACACCGGGGAGCTGTTTTTT; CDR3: CASSVGQVNTGELFF
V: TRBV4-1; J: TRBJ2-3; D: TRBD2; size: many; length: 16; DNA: TGCGCCAGCAGCCCAGTGGGACTAGCGGGCACAGATACGCAGTATTTT; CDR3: CASSPVGLAGTDTQYF
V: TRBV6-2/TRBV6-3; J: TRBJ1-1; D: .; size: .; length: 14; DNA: TGTGCCAGCAGTTACCTGGCCCCGAAGGCTGAAGCTTTCTTT; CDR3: CASSYLAPKAEAFF
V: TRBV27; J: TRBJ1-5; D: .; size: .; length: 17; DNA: TGTGCCAGCAGTTCCTCTTACAGGGTAGCCCCCAATCAGCCCCAGCATTTT; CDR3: CASSSSYRVAPNQPQHF
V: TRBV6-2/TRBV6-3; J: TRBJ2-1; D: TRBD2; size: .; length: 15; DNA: TGTGCCAGCAGCCCCATGGGGGGGAGCGACAATGAGCAGTTCTTC; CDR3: CASSPMGGSDNEQFF
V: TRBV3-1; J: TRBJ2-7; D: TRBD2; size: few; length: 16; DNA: TGTGCCAGCAGCCATCAAGATCGGGGACTAGCGAGGGAGCAGTACTTC; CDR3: CASSHQDRGLAREQYF
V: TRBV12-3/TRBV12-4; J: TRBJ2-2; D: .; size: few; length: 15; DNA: TGTGCCAGCAGTGCCCGGGACCTTAACACCGGGGAGCTGTTTTTT; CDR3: CASSARDLNTGELFF
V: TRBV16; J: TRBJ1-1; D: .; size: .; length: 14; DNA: TGTGCCAGCAGCCAATCGGCAGGGTCCACTGAAGCTTTCTTT; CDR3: CASSQSAGSTEAFF
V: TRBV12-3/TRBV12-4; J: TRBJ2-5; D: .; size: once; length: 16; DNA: TGTGCCAGCAGTTTCTCAGGCCTGGCGATGGTGGGGACCCAGTACTTC; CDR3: CASSFSGLAMVGTQYF
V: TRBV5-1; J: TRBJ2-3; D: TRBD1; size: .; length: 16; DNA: TGCGCCAGCAGCTTCGGGGGACAGGGGCACACAGATACGCAGTATTTT; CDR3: CASSFGGQGHTDTQYF
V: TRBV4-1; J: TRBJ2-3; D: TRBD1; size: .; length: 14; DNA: TGCGCCAGCGCCGAAGGAACAGGGGCGGATACGCAGTATTTT; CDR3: CASAEGTGADTQYF
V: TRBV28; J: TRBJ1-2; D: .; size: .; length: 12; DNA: TGTGCCAGCAGTTCGGTTAACTATGGCTACACCTTC; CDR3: CASSSVNYGYTF
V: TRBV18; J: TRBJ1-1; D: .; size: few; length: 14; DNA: TGTGCCAGCTCAACACGCGCGGGGAACACTGAAGCTTTCTTT; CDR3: CASSTRAGNTEAFF
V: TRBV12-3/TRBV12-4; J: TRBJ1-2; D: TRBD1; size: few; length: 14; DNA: TGTGCCAGCAGTTCGATGACAGGGGGGTATGGCTACACCTTC; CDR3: CASSSMTGGYGYTF
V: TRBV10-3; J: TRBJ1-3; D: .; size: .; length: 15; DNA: TGTGCCACAACCCGACGGGGGAGCTCTGGAAACACCATATATTTT; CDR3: CATTRRGSSGNTIYF
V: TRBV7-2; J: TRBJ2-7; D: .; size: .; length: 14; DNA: TGTGCCAGCACCCCCCCGGACCGTTCCTACGAGCAGTACTTC; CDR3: CASTPPDRSYEQYF
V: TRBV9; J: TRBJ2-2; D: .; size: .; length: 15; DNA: TGTGCCAGCAGCGTTACCGGGACTAACACCGGGGAGCTGTTTTTT; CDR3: CASSVTGTNTGELFF
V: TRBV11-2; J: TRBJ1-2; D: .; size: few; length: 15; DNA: TGTGCCAGCAGCCCTAACGTGGGGGGGCCCTATGGCTACACCTTC; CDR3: CASSPNVGGPYGYTF
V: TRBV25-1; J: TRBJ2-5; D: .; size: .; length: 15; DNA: TGTGCCAGCAGTGAAACAACTAGGGTGGGGGAGACCCAGTACTTC; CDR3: CASSETTRVGETQYF
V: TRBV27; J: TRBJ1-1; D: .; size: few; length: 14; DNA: TGTGCCAGCAGTTTTAGGTCAGTGAACACTGAAGCTTTCTTT; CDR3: CASSFRSVNTEAFF
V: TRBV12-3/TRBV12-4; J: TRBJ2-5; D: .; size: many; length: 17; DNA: TGTGCCAGCAGACCCCATGGGCCTACGAATTCGGGAGAGACCCAGTACTTC; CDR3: CASRPHGPTNSGETQYF
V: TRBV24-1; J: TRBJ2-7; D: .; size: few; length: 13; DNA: TGTGCCACCAGTCCCGGCAGCAACTACGAGCAGTACTTC; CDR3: CATSPGSNYEQYF
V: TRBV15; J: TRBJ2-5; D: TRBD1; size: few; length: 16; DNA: TGTGCCACCGGTGAGACAGGGGGCCTACTCCGGGAGACCCAGTACTTC; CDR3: CATGETGGLLRETQYF
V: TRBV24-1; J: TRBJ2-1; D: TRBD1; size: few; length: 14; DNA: TGTGCCACCAGTGAGCAGGGGGCGGCCAATGAGCAGTTCTTC; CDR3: CATSEQGAANEQFF
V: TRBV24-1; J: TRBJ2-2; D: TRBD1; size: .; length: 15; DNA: TGTGTCACCAGTGATCCAGGGGGATGGGCCGGGGAGCTGTTTTTT; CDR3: CVTSDPGGWAGELFF
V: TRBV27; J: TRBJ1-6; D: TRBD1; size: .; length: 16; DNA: TGTGCCAGCAGTTTCTTACAGGGGGACAATAATTCACCCCTCCACTTT; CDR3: CASSFLQGDNNSPLHF
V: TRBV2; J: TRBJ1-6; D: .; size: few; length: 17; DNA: TGTGCCAGCAAGAGGGACGAACCCCCTCTCTATAATTCACCCCTCCACTTT; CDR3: CASKRDEPPLYNSPLHF
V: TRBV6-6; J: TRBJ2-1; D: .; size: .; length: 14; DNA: TGTGCCAGCAGTTACTCGGAGGGTCGGACTGAGCAGTTCTTC; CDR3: CASSYSEGRTEQFF
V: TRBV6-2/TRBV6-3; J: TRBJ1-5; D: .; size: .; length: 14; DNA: TGTGCCAGCCAACAATCTGGGGGCTATCAGCCCCAGCATTTT; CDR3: CASQQSGGYQPQHF
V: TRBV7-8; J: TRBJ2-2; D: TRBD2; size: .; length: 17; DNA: TGTGCCAGCAGCTTACTAGCGGGGGCCTTTAACACCGGGGAGCTGTTTTTT; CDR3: CASSLLAGAFNTGELFF
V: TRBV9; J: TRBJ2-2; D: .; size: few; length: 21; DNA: TGTGCCAGCAGCGTAGGGTGGGGTGGGAGAACCACCAGAGGGTACACCGGGGAGCTGTTTTTT; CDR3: CASSVGWGGRTTRGYTGELFF
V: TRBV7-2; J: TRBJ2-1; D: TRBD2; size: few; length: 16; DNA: TGTGCCAGCAGCACCGGTGGGACTAGCTCCTACAATGAGCAGTTCTTC; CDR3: CASSTGGTSSYNEQFF
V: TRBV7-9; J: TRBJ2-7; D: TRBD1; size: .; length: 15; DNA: TGTGCCAGCAGCTCACAAAAAGGACAGGTGTTCGAGCAGTACTTC; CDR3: CASSSQKGQVFEQYF
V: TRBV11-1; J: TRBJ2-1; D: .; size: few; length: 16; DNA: TGTGCCAGCAGCTTAGTTCCCCTGGGATCCTACAATGAGCAGTTCTTC; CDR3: CASSLVPLGSYNEQFF
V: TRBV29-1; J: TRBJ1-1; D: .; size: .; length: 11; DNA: TGCAGCGTTATCCTGAGCACTGAAGCTTTCTTT; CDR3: CSVILSTEAFF
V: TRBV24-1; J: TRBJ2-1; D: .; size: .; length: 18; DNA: TGTGCCACCAGTGATTCCGGCTCGAGGCGGGGTGGTAGGAGTGAGCAGTTCTTC; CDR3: CATSDSGSRRGGRSEQFF
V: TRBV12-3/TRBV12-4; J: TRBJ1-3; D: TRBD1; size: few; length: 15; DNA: TGTGCCAGCAGTTTAGGAGGGGGCGGTGGAAACACCATATATTTT; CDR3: CASSLGGGGGNTIYF